This TCR beta chain appears in the sequencing data of a study of human CD8 memory T cell subsets. Findings of the study overall: The study sequenced T cell receptor beta chains alone.

Stem-like CD8+ memory T cells, termed TSTEM, were CCR7+ PD-1- TIGIT-. RNA originated from duplicate vials containing some 150,000 sorted CD8+ T cells per subset. As to this clonotype: Its antigen is unknown.

UMI-labeled 5' RACE yielded the TCR beta libraries. TCRdb re-called the 5' RACE reads; every CDR3 protein appears as one record, without DNA. Recorded for this sample: approximately 9,300 distinct CDR3 sequences. The CDR3 consists of 14 residues. Germline assignment: CDR1 MNHNS and CDR2 SASEGT. The sequencing sample was made of CD8+ stem-like memory T cells (TSCM and TCM) sorted from PBMCs. Subset specified: stem-like memory CD8 T cells (TSTEM), CCR7+ PD-1- TIGIT-. V and J are TRBV6-1 and TRBJ2-7; with no DNA, the TCRdb D assignment of TRBD1 cannot be verified. The TCR was taken from a human donor in good health. CDR3 in amino acids: CASSESTGGDEQYF.